This TCR beta chain was captured in a study of T cells in Graves' hyperthyroidism and ophthalmopathy. Across the study: Peripheral blood draws took place at initial diagnosis, ahead of any treatment.

At least ten counts were recorded for this clonotype. From RNA transcripts, TCR beta CDR3 regions were amplified. An initial round of RT-PCR targeting the TCR CDR3 relied on the HTBI primer set. TCRdb independently ran MiXCR on the multiplex PCR reads; one entry per CDR3 protein. This table holds around 350,000 distinct CDR3 sequences, approximately 15% found once. V dropped 2 bases and J dropped 2 bases, with 13 bases sitting between them. The length of the CDR3 is 15 residues. Per germline, CDR1 WSHSY and CDR2 SAAADI. Diagnosis rested on symptoms, serum thyroxine and TRAb, thyroid ultrasound, and orbital computed tomography.

This chain joins TRBV10-2 and TRBJ2-7; the D gene is possibly TRBD1 (5 bases). The sample was blood. This receptor was identified in a woman under 30 with Graves' hyperthyroidism that later progressed to Graves' ophthalmopathy. CDR3 DNA: TGCGCCAGCAGTGAGATCGGACATCTTACCTACGAGCAGTACTTC. Translated: CASSEIGHLTYEQYF.